The 17 T cell receptor beta chains below come from one sample, sequenced in a study of T cell repertoires in cytomegalovirus infection. MiXCR, run by TCRdb on the reads, gives a single entry per CDR3 protein. The data show approximately 250,000 distinct CDR3 sequences, with 9.1% seen just once and roughly 16% held by the top ten. Sequencing was carried out using PBMCs. Receptors originate from a human donor in good health (CMV status not recorded). Some clones in this sample may be carry-over from other donors' samples.

This clonotype was found many times. This chain uses TRBV6-6 with TRBJ2-2; D uncertain. The CDR3 covers 12 residues. V dropped 5 bases and J dropped 4 bases, with 5 bases sitting between them. CDR1 and CDR2 from the germline V gene are MNHNY and SVGAGI (reference sequence). The CDR3 here is CASSLITGELFF. CDR3 sequence (DNA): TGTGCCAGCAGTCTTATCACCGGGGAGCTGTTTTTT.

CDR3: CSKAEVSSYEQYF. CDR3 bases: TGCAGTAAAGCAGAGGTTAGCTCCTACGAGCAGTACTTC. The chain is built from TRBV20-1 and TRBJ2-7, with D unresolved. Germline V lookup: CDR1 DFQATT, CDR2 SNEGSKA (reference sequence). V lost 8 bases, J lost 0 bases, and 14 bases lay in between. The CDR3 consists of 13 residues.

The rearrangement uses TRBV11-2 and TRBJ2-7, with TRBD2 identical over 9 bases. Germline-derived CDR1 and CDR2 are SGHAT and FQNNGV. After removal of 1 base from V and 0 bases from J, the junction contained 10 bases not matched to a gene. The length of the CDR3 is 18 residues. The CDR3 DNA reads as TGTGCCAGCAGCTTAGCCCTGACTAGCGGCTCTGCCTCCTACGAGCAGTACTTC. This codes for CASSLALTSGSASYEQYF.

The chain combines TRBV5-6 with TRBJ1-3; a possible D gene is TRBD1 (5 bases). V dropped 4 bases and J dropped 0 bases, with 17 bases sitting between them. Looked up from germline, CDR1 is SGHDT and CDR2 is YYEEEE. This CDR3 is built from 17 residues. CDR3 protein: CASSHGMGGGSGNTIYF. The CDR3 region has the DNA TGTGCCAGCAGCCATGGAATGGGTGGGGGCTCTGGAAACACCATATATTTT.

The rearrangement uses TRBV11-2 and TRBJ2-1; the match to TRBD2 covers 8 bases. Germline CDR1 SGHAT, CDR2 FQNNGV. V was clipped by 5 bases and J by 0 bases; unmatched bases: 3. This CDR3 region has 15 residues. In nucleotides, the CDR3 is TGTGCCAGCAGCCGGGAGGGCCGCTCCTACAATGAGCAGTTCTTC. Translating it yields CASSREGRSYNEQFF.

This clonotype was detected many times. The CDR3 DNA reads as TGTGCCAGCAGGGGCGGGGCGAGCTCCTACAATGAGCAGTTCTTC. It yields the protein CASRGGASSYNEQFF. The V call is TRBV12-3 or TRBV12-4, the J call TRBJ2-1, with D possibly TRBD2 on 6 matching bases. The V and J ends lost 6 bases and 0 bases respectively, with 12 bases between them. The CDR3 length is 15 residues.

This clonotype showed up just a few times. In DNA, the CDR3 is TGTGCCAGCAGCTTAAAGAGCAGGGGCTATGGCTACACCTTC. Encoded protein: CASSLKSRGYGYTF. This rearrangement joins TRBV12-3 or TRBV12-4 to TRBJ1-2; tentative D call: TRBD1 (6 bases). This CDR3 contains 14 residues. V lost 6 bases to trimming and J lost 4 bases, with 15 bases between them.

This clonotype was seen repeatedly, ten times or more. The chain joins TRBV7-2 to TRBJ1-2; D is possibly TRBD1 (5 bases). CDR3 length: 15 residues. Germline V gives CDR1 SGHTA, CDR2 FQGNSA. Trimming took 1 base from V and 7 from J, leaving 16 bases between them. This chain's CDR3 is CASSLDWGGSGGYTF. The CDR3 DNA follows: TGTGCCAGCAGCTTAGATTGGGGGGGTTCAGGTGGCTACACCTTC.

This clonotype has at least ten counts. The chain carries TRBV7-2 and TRBJ2-7; 9 nucleotides line up with TRBD1. This CDR3 comprises 16 residues. The V and J ends lost 2 bases and 6 bases, in that order; junction bases with no gene match: 11. Germline CDR1 is SGHTA and CDR2 is FQGNSA. The DNA of the CDR3 is TGTGCCAGCAGCTTACTAGGGACAGGGAGTCCTCGCGAGCAGTACTTC. Translating it yields CASSLLGTGSPREQYF. Full variable domain (missing parts from reference TRBV7-2 and TRBJ2-7): GAGVSQSPSNKVTEKGKDVELRCDPISGHTALYWYRQSLGQGLEFLIYFQGNSAPDKSGLPSDRFSAERTGGSVSTLTIQRTQQEDSAVYLCASSLLGTGSPREQYFGPGTRLTVT.

This clonotype was counted only a few times. The chain combines TRBV29-1 with TRBJ2-7, with 11 bases that match TRBD1. This CDR3 comprises 13 residues. Per germline, CDR1 SQVTM and CDR2 ANQGSEA. With 6 bases clipped from V and 9 bases from J, the junction kept 10 bases outside the gene matches. This chain's CDR3 is CSVGTGGKAGQYF. The DNA of the CDR3 is TGCAGCGTCGGGACAGGGGGGAAAGCTGGGCAGTACTTC.

The chain combines TRBV27 with TRBJ1-6; no definite D call. CDR1 MNHEY and CDR2 SMNVEV come from the germline V gene (reference sequence). This CDR3 is built from 16 residues. Trimming removed 0 bases from V and 4 bases from J, with 10 bases in between. In DNA form, the CDR3 reads TGTGCCAGCAGTTTATCGGGCAGGAGTTATAATTCACCCCTCCACTTT. Protein product: CASSLSGRSYNSPLHF.

This clonotype was found many times. The gene calls are TRBV28 and TRBJ1-4; D unclear. Trimming shortened V by 3 bases and J by 0 bases, and 11 bases separated the two germline ends. From germline, CDR1 is MDHEN and CDR2 SYDVKM. The CDR3 runs 16 residues. In nucleotides, the CDR3 is TGTGCCAGCAGTTTCTCGGGGTTGGCAACTAATGAAAAACTGTTTTTT. Translation gives CASSFSGLATNEKLFF.

Many counts were recorded for this clonotype. The chain links TRBV12-5 to TRBJ2-1, with 12 bases matching TRBD1. The germline V gene encodes CDR1 LGHNT and CDR2 FRNRAP. V gave up 0 bases and J gave up 9 bases; unmatched junction bases: 9. CDR3 size: 17 residues. CDR3 nucleotide sequence: TGTGCTAGTGGTTTGGTATTGTCGGGACAGGGGGCCCTTGAGCAGTTCTTC. Translating gives CASGLVLSGQGALEQFF.

The gene calls are TRBV11-3 and TRBJ1-1; a possible D gene is TRBD1 (5 bases). Looked up from germline, CDR1 is SGHNT and CDR2 is YENEEA. This CDR3 has 16 residues. With 5 bases removed from V and 2 bases from J, the gap between germline ends came to 18 bases. The CDR3 protein is CASSLRTSPINTEAFF. Written as DNA, the CDR3 is TGTGCCAGCAGCCTTAGGACAAGCCCAATAAACACTGAAGCTTTCTTT.

This clonotype was detected ten times or more. The J gene is TRBJ2-1, the V gene TRBV7-2; possible D gene TRBD2, 5 bases. Deletions cut 2 bases from V and 12 bases from J, with 20 bases between. The CDR3 runs 15 residues. The germline gives CDR1 SGHTA, CDR2 FQGNSA. The CDR3 DNA reads as TGTGCCAGCAGCTTAACCGGACTCGCGGAGGAATGGCAGTTCTTC. Translated: CASSLTGLAEEWQFF.

This clonotype was detected ten times or more. J is TRBJ2-7 and V is TRBV7-2, with TRBD2 matching over 8 bases. The CDR3 runs to 16 residues. V shed 2 bases, J shed 2 bases, and the junction held 8 bases outside the gene matches. Per the germline V gene, CDR1 is SGHTA and CDR2 is FQGNSA. Written as DNA, the CDR3 is TGTGCCAGCAGCTTAAGATCCGGGACTAGTCCCTACGAGCAGTACTTC. Protein product: CASSLRSGTSPYEQYF.

This clonotype was counted ten times or more. The V gene is TRBV7-3, the J gene TRBJ2-5, with 10 bases lining up with TRBD1. Trimming at V came to 4 bases and at J to 5 bases, leaving 7 bases not matched to a gene. CDR1 and CDR2 (germline): SGHTA, FQGTGA. This CDR3 region has 15 residues. CDR3 nucleotide sequence: TGTGCCAGCAGCTCGACAGGGGGCTACGGGGAGACCCAGTACTTC. This encodes CASSSTGGYGETQYF.